This T cell receptor (beta chain) emerged from a study of vaccination and CD4 T cells after COVID-19. In the study overall: Median draw time for post-COVID samples was more than 80 days post-diagnosis (range 35 to 161). Whole-study results and caveats: From 21 to 38, the median of SARS-CoV-2-reactive clonotypes rose without reaching significance. Post-vaccination, and not before, a median roughly 86% of reactive clones appeared in convalescent patients.

Treatment noted: roughly 10-day PBMC culture with coronavirus spike peptide pools or control peptides (ViraFEST assay). Harvesting of the unexposed donor's CD4+ T cells predated the COVID-19 pandemic (2011-2018). Details on this clonotype: Its cognate antigen is unknown.

Scientists ran DNA taken from cultured CD4+ T cells through the Oncomine TCR Beta short-read assay for sequencing. Cultured CD4+ T cells yielded the extracted genomic DNA. TCRdb reprocessed the PCR reads via MiXCR and lists one record per CDR3 protein. Altogether approximately 4,600 distinct CDR3 sequences are present, nearly 60% being singletons, with the ten largest covering approximately 37%. This TCR derives from a human donor in good health. The sequenced sample consisted of CD4+ T cells from blood, cultured in vitro.

The chain's CDR3 is CASSIPSGVGTGELFF. CDR3 sequence (DNA): TGTGCCAGTAGTATTCCCAGCGGGGTGGGGACCGGGGAGCTGTTTTTT. The chain has TRBV19 and TRBJ2-2; 7 nucleotides match TRBD2. J lost 5 bases, V lost 3 bases, and 9 bases had no gene match. The CDR3 runs to 16 residues. Per germline, CDR1 LNHDA and CDR2 SQIVND (reference sequence).